This T cell receptor beta chain stems from a study of T cell repertoires in cytomegalovirus infection. Looking at the study overall: HLA-B-restricted CMV epitopes that are well studied were used alongside recently identified HLA-C-restricted ones. Public TCR beta signatures indicated both CMV infection and matching HLA type.

The study, taken as a whole, reports: Accumulated public TCR beta family frequency recognized individuals carrying CMV together with the relevant HLA. The study found HLA-C-restricted CMV-specific TCR beta clonotypes dominating the ex vivo response.

TCRdb analysed the reads with MiXCR anew, one entry per CDR3 protein. This table holds around 230,000 distinct CDR3 sequences, less than 50% found once. This clonotype was recorded many times. Its antigen is unknown. The CDR3 consists of 14 residues. From germline, CDR1 is SGHTA and CDR2 FQGNSA. V lost 6 bases and J lost 5, with 14 bases in between. The chain uses TRBV7-2 and TRBJ1-5; a possible D gene is TRBD1 (5 bases). The TCR was taken from a human donor in good health (CMV status not recorded). Some clones in this sample may be carry-over from other donors' samples. The sample here was CD8+ T cells from cultured PBMCs, taken from culture after CMV antigen stimulation. The DNA for the CDR3 is TGTGCCAGCAGACTAACTGTGGGGGATCAGCCCCAGCATTTT. Amino acids: CASRLTVGDQPQHF.